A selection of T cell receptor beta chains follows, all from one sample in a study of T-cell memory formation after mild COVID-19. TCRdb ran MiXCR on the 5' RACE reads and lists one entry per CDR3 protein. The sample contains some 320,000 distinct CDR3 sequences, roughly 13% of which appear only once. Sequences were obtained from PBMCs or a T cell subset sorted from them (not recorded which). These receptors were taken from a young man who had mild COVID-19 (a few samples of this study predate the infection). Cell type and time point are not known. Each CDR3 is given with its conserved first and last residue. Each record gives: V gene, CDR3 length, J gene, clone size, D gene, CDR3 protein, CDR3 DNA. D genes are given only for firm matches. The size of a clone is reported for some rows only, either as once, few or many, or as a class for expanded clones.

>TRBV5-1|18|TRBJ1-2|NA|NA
CASSLTSQDVLPMEGYTF
TGCGCCAGCAGCTTGACGTCGCAGGACGTTCTTCCTATGGAGGGCTACACCTTC
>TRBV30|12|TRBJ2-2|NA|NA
CAWKMWTGELFF
TGTGCCTGGAAGATGTGGACCGGGGAGCTGTTTTTT
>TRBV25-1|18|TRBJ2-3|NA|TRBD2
CASTPRQRGGLNADTQYF
TGTGCCAGCACCCCCCGCCAGCGGGGGGGCCTTAACGCAGATACGCAGTATTTT
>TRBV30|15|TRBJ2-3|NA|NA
CAWSGSRGLRDTQYF
TGTGCCTGGAGTGGGTCCAGGGGTCTCCGGGATACGCAGTATTTT
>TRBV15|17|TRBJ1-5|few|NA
CATSLMVYGRSDQPQHF
TGTGCCACCAGCCTAATGGTCTACGGCAGGTCCGATCAGCCCCAGCATTTT
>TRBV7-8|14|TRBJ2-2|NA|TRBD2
CASSFGRGTGELFF
TGTGCCAGCAGCTTCGGGCGGGGGACCGGGGAGCTGTTTTTT
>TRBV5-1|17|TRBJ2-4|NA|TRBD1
CASSLEGQGIAKNIQYF
TGCGCCAGCAGCTTGGAGGGACAGGGGATAGCCAAAAACATTCAGTACTTC
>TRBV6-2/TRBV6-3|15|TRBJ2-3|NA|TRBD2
CASRGLAGGTDTQYF
TGTGCCAGCAGAGGACTAGCGGGGGGCACAGATACGCAGTATTTT
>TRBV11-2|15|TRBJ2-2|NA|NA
CASSRTLKNTGELFF
TGTGCCAGCAGCCGGACTCTGAAGAACACCGGGGAGCTGTTTTTT
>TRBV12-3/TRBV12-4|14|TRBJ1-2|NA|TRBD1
CASSAGGQSYGYTF
TGTGCCAGCTCCGCGGGGGGACAGTCCTATGGCTACACCTTC
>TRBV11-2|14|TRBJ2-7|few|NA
CASSLVGSAYEQYF
TGTGCCAGCAGCTTAGTTGGGTCCGCCTACGAGCAGTACTTC
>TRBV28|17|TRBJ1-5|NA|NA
CASSLRGGSVSNKPQHF
TGTGCCAGCAGTTTGAGAGGGGGGAGCGTCAGCAATAAGCCCCAGCATTTT
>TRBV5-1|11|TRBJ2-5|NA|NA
CASRIQETQYF
TGCGCCAGCAGAATCCAAGAGACCCAGTACTTC
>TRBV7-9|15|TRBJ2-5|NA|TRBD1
CASSFMQGEGETQYF
TGTGCCAGCAGCTTTATGCAGGGGGAAGGAGAGACCCAGTACTTC
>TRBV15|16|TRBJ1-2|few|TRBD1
CATSRGGQEANYGYTF
TGTGCCACCAGCAGAGGGGGACAGGAGGCAAACTATGGCTACACCTTC
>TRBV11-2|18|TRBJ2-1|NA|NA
CASSLEGALAASYNEQFF
TGTGCCAGCAGCTTAGAGGGGGCTCTAGCGGCCTCCTACAATGAGCAGTTCTTC
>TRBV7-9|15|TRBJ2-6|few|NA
CASSLIGTGANVLTF
TGTGCCAGCAGCTTAATAGGAACGGGGGCCAACGTCCTGACTTTC
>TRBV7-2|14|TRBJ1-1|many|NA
CASSLQLDDPRAFF
TGTGCCAGCAGCCTACAGCTTGACGACCCTCGTGCTTTCTTT
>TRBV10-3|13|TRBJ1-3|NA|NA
CAISADSRNTIYF
TGTGCCATCAGTGCTGACAGTCGAAACACCATATATTTT
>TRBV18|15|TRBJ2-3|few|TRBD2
CASSPLRGATDTQYF
TGTGCCAGCTCACCACTGCGGGGGGCCACAGATACGCAGTATTTT
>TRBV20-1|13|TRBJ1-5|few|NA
CSAVREGYQPQHF
TGCAGTGCGGTCCGAGAAGGGTATCAGCCCCAGCATTTT
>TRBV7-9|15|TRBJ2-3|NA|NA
CASSSAPSTTDTQYF
TGTGCCAGCAGCTCAGCCCCCTCAACCACAGATACGCAGTATTTT
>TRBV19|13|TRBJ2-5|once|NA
CASSEVRAETQYF
TGTGCCAGTAGTGAAGTCAGGGCAGAGACCCAGTACTTC
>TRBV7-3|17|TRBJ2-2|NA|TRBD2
CASSLTGLAGLTGELFF
TGTGCCAGCAGCTTAACGGGACTAGCGGGCTTAACCGGGGAGCTGTTTTTT
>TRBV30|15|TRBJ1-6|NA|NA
CAWARRNREGSPLHF
TGTGCCTGGGCCAGAAGGAACAGGGAAGGATCACCCCTCCACTTT
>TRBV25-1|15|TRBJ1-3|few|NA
CASWESFYSGNTIYF
TGTGCCAGCTGGGAATCTTTTTACTCTGGAAACACCATATATTTT
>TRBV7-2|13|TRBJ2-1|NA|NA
CASKKDSLNEQFF
TGTGCCAGCAAGAAGGACTCACTCAATGAGCAGTTCTTC
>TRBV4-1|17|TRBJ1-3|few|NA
CASSQVGRLLSGNTIYF
TGCGCCAGCAGCCAAGTGGGAAGGCTATTAAGTGGAAACACCATATATTTT
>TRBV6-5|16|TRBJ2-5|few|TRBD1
CASSRTGTGGAETQYF
TGTGCCAGCAGCCGCACCGGGACAGGGGGCGCGGAGACCCAGTACTTC
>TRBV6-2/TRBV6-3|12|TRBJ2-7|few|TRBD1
CASEGQGYEQYF
TGTGCCAGCGAGGGACAGGGCTACGAGCAGTACTTC
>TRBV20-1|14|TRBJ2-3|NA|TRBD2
CSAPPAGGQDTQYF
TGCAGTGCGCCCCCAGCGGGGGGCCAAGATACGCAGTATTTT
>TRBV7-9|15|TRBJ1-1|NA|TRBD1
CASSPGTAGRTEAFF
TGTGCCAGCAGCCCAGGGACAGCCGGGCGGACTGAAGCTTTCTTT
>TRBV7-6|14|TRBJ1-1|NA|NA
CASSLGRSNTEAFF
TGTGCCAGCAGCCTAGGCAGGTCTAACACTGAAGCTTTCTTT
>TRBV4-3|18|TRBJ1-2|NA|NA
CASSQVGVVTGIGYGYTF
TGCGCCAGCAGCCAAGTCGGAGTTGTCACCGGAATCGGCTATGGCTACACCTTC
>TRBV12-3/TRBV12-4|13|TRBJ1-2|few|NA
CASSLGASDGYTF
TGTGCCAGCAGCCTGGGGGCGTCTGATGGCTACACCTTC
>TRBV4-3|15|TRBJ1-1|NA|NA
CASSQGPGKNTEAFF
TGCGCCAGCAGCCAAGGTCCGGGGAAGAACACTGAAGCTTTCTTT
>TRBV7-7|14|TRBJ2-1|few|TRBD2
CASSPSGGSNEQFF
TGTGCTAGCAGCCCTAGCGGGGGCAGCAATGAGCAGTTCTTC
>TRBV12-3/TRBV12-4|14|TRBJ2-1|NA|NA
CASSLEAGRNEQFF
TGTGCCAGCAGTTTAGAGGCAGGGCGGAATGAGCAGTTCTTC
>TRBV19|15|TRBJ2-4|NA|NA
CASSGQGFGQNIQYF
TGTGCCAGTAGCGGCCAAGGGTTCGGACAAAACATTCAGTACTTC
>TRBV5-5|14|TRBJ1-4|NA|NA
CASSLQRPNEKLFF
TGTGCCAGCAGCTTACAACGGCCTAATGAAAAACTGTTTTTT
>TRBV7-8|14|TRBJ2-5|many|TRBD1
CASSSGQVVETQYF
TGTGCCAGCAGCTCGGGACAGGTCGTCGAGACCCAGTACTTC
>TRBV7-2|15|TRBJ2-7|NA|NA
CASSSPTRGKGEQYF
TGTGCCAGCAGCTCCCCGACTAGAGGTAAGGGAGAGCAGTACTTC
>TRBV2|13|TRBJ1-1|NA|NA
CASTVQGNTEAFF
TGTGCCAGCACGGTCCAAGGGAACACTGAAGCTTTCTTT
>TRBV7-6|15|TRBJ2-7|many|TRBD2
CASSVLPLAGYEQYF
TGTGCCAGCAGCGTCCTTCCACTAGCGGGCTACGAGCAGTACTTC
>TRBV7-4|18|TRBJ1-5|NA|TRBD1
CASSFPGQGGRRYQPQHF
TGTGCCAGCAGCTTTCCGGGACAGGGCGGTAGACGATATCAGCCCCAGCATTTT
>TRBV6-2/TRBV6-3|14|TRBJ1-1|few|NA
CASSYSDVSTEAFF
TGTGCCAGCAGTTACTCGGATGTAAGCACTGAAGCTTTCTTT
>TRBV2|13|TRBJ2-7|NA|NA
CASSEWDSYEQYF
TGTGCCAGCAGTGAATGGGACTCCTACGAGCAGTACTTC
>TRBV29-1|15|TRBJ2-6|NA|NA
CSVEGGLAGANVLTF
TGCAGCGTTGAAGGCGGGCTCGCGGGGGCCAACGTCCTGACTTTC
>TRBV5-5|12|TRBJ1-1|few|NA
CATTIGGTEAFF
TGTGCCACCACAATCGGAGGGACTGAAGCTTTCTTT
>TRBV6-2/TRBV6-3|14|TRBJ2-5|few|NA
CASSFRSSGETQYF
TGTGCCAGCAGTTTCCGATCTAGTGGAGAGACCCAGTACTTC
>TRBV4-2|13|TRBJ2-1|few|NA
CASSQEGLAEQFF
TGTGCCAGCAGCCAGGAGGGGTTGGCGGAGCAGTTCTTC
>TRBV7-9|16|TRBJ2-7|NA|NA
CASSANQPGTLCEQYF
TGTGCCAGCAGCGCCAACCAGCCCGGGACTCTTTGCGAGCAGTACTTC
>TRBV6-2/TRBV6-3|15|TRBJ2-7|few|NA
CASSYYGTKLDEQYF
TGTGCCAGCAGTTACTACGGGACCAAACTCGACGAGCAGTACTTC
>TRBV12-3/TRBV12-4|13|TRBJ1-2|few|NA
CASSFTGANGYTF
TGTGCCAGCAGTTTCACGGGGGCAAATGGCTACACCTTC
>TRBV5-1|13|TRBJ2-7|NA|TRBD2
CASQPSGAYEQYF
TGCGCCAGCCAACCCAGCGGGGCCTACGAGCAGTACTTC
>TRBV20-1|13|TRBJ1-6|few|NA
CSAAVDYNSPLHF
TGCAGTGCAGCGGTTGACTATAATTCACCCCTCCACTTT
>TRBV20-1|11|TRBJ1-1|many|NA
CSATHQAEAFF
TGCAGTGCCACCCATCAGGCTGAAGCTTTCTTT
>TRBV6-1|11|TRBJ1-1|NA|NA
CASKGRVEAFF
TGTGCCAGCAAGGGAAGGGTTGAAGCTTTCTTT
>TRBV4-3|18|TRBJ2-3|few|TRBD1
CASSQVLTGGWGTDTQYF
TGCGCCAGCAGCCAAGTCTTAACAGGGGGCTGGGGGACAGATACGCAGTATTTT
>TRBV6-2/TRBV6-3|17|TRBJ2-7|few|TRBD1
CASSFPGQGMGSYEQYF
TGTGCCAGCAGTTTCCCGGGACAGGGGATGGGCTCCTACGAGCAGTACTTC